Presented here are 21 T cell receptor beta chains from one specimen sequenced in a study of cytomegalovirus exposure and HLA in healthy donors. A multiplex PCR was run with 60 Vbeta primers and 13 Jbeta primers. Assay used: immunoSEQ multiplex PCR; TCRdb lists only in-frame clones, some missing. Of around 200,000 clones in the sample, around 79% were seen once. Sample: PBMCs. The source of these receptors is a male donor in good health and CMV-seronegative.

The J gene is TRBJ1-2, the V gene TRBV9, with TRBD1 matching 9 bases. With 3 bases clipped from V and 8 bases from J, the junction kept 14 bases outside the gene matches. Germline CDR1 reads SGDLS; CDR2 reads YYNGEE. This CDR3 region has 16 residues. The CDR3 spells CASSAPVGQGFGGYTF. CDR3 bases: TGTGCCAGCAGCGCCCCCGTTGGACAGGGGTTTGGGGGCTACACCTTC.

DNA of the CDR3: TGTGCCACCAGCCCACCCGGGACAGGGTTTCTCGAGCAGTACTTC. Protein sequence: CATSPPGTGFLEQYF. The J gene is TRBJ2-7, the V gene TRBV15; TRBD1 matches 9 bases. The trim removed 5 bases at V and 6 bases at J, leaving 11 bases unmatched. Germline V gene sequence: CDR1 LNHNV, CDR2 YYDKDF (reference sequence). The CDR3 has 15 residues.

This rearrangement joins TRBV7-9 to TRBJ2-5; TRBD1 aligns across 9 bases. The DNA end lines up better with TRBJ2-7; the J call may be wrong. CDR1 and CDR2 (germline): SEHNR, FQNEAQ (reference sequence). The length of the CDR3 is 15 residues. CDR3 sequence (DNA): TGTGCCAGCAGCTTAGAACAGGGGGCGTTATCCGAGCAGTACTTC. Amino acids: CASSLEQGALSEQYF.

The chain couples TRBV27 to TRBJ2-3, with 7 bases that match TRBD2. The CDR3 length is 17 residues. Germline loops: CDR1 MNHEY, CDR2 SMNVEV (reference sequence). V dropped 6 bases and J dropped 0; count of bases not matched to a gene: 12. This CDR3 is CASSKLPGGSSTDTQYF. The CDR3 DNA is TGTGCCAGCAGCAAATTACCGGGGGGAAGTAGCACAGATACGCAGTATTTT.

This chain uses TRBV7-2 with TRBJ1-3, with 8 bases lining up with TRBD1. This CDR3 region has 16 residues. The germline V gene encodes CDR1 SGHTA and CDR2 FQGNSA. With 7 bases clipped from V and 0 bases from J, the junction kept 8 bases outside the gene matches. CDR3 loop: CASTQNRGSSGNTIYF. The CDR3 DNA reads as TGTGCCAGCACCCAGAACAGGGGGAGCTCTGGAAACACCATATATTTT.

This chain links TRBV7-9 with TRBJ1-2, with 7 bases matching TRBD1. V lost 4 bases, J lost 7 bases, and 6 bases stayed unmatched. Germline V gives CDR1 SEHNR, CDR2 FQNEAQ (reference sequence). This CDR3 is built from 13 residues. The CDR3 protein is CASSSRGQGGYTF. CDR3 nucleotides: TGTGCCAGCAGCTCTAGGGGGCAGGGTGGCTACACCTTC.

This clone was detected a few times. This chain joins TRBV5-6 and TRBJ1-1, with D maybe TRBD1 (6 bases). Per the germline V gene, CDR1 is SGHDT and CDR2 is YYEEEE. V was clipped by 5 bases and J by 3 bases, with 14 bases between them. The CDR3 has 14 amino acids. The CDR3 DNA reads as TGTGCCAGCAGGTACCCAGGGGCCGACACTGAAGCTTTCTTT. Amino acid sequence: CASRYPGADTEAFF.

This clone turned up a few times. This chain links TRBV19 with TRBJ1-1; D might be TRBD1 (6 bases). This CDR3 contains 15 residues. Germline V gene data show CDR1 as LNHDA and CDR2 as SQIVND (reference sequence). The germline V and J ends were trimmed by 7 bases and 2 bases, with 17 bases remaining between them. CDR3 DNA: TGTGCCAGTAAGGTGGACAGCTCGGCCAACACTGAAGCTTTCTTT. Protein: CASKVDSSANTEAFF.

The gene calls are TRBV7-3 and TRBJ2-1, with TRBD1 identical over 10 bases. Germline V gives CDR1 SGHTA, CDR2 FQGTGA. Unmatched junction bases numbered 12, after V lost 5 bases and J lost 5 bases. The CDR3 is 17 residues long. The CDR3 protein is CASSIHPGQGLDNEQFF. CDR3 sequence (DNA): TGTGCCAGCAGCATCCACCCGGGACAGGGGTTAGACAATGAGCAGTTCTTC.

In DNA, the CDR3 is TGTGCCAGCACCACGGTTGGCAGGCAGGAGACCCAGTACTTC. It encodes CASTTVGRQETQYF. The V gene is TRBV6-5, the J gene TRBJ2-5, with D unresolved. The CDR3 runs to 14 residues. From germline, CDR1 is MNHEY and CDR2 SVGAGI. Between the trimmed V and J ends, which lost 7 bases and 5 bases, there was a span of 17 bases.

The chain joins TRBV4-3 to TRBJ1-2, with a possible D match to TRBD1 (5 bases). Germline assignment: CDR1 LGHNA and CDR2 YSLEER. The CDR3 spans 15 residues. V lost 3 bases and J 1 base, leaving 12 bases between the germline ends. In nucleotides, the CDR3 is TGCGCCAGCAGCCAGGACACGGCGATTAACTATGGCTACACCTTC. Its translation: CASSQDTAINYGYTF.

This chain connects TRBV7-9 to TRBJ1-2, with D unresolved. V was pared by 3 bases and J by 7 bases, with 15 bases between. Germline loops: CDR1 SEHNR, CDR2 FQNEAQ (reference sequence). The CDR3 runs 14 residues. For the CDR3, the DNA is TGTGCCAGCAGCTTGAAGGGCCGAGAGGGTGGCTACACCTTC. Its protein is CASSLKGREGGYTF. Variable domain in full (rest from reference TRBV7-9 and TRBJ1-2): DTGVSQNPRHKITKRGQNVTFRCDPISEHNRLYWYRQTLGQGPEFLTYFQNEAQLEKSRLLSDRFSAERPKGSFSTLEIQRTEQGDSAMYLCASSLKGREGGYTFGSGTRLTVV.

V gene TRBV7-9 combines with J gene TRBJ1-1; TRBD1 might be the D (6 bases). The CDR3 consists of 14 residues. Germline V lookup: CDR1 SEHNR, CDR2 FQNEAQ (reference sequence). Deletions cut 4 bases from V and 3 bases from J, with 12 bases between. CDR3 nucleotide sequence: TGTGCCAGCAGCTCTCAGGGGTTCGACACTGAAGCTTTCTTT. It is translated as CASSSQGFDTEAFF.

V usage is TRBV5-5 and J usage is TRBJ2-5, with TRBD2 matching 12 bases. Losses at the gene ends were 4 bases for V and 4 bases for J; bases not matched to a gene: 11. The germline V gene has CDR1 SGHKS and CDR2 YYEKEE (reference sequence). The CDR3 length is 17 residues. As DNA, the CDR3 is TGTGCCAGCAGCCCCCTCGCTAGCGGGGGGGCCCCAGAGACCCAGTACTTC. As protein: CASSPLASGGAPETQYF.

The V call is TRBV9, the J call TRBJ2-7; D might be TRBD2 (5 bases). The V end was cut by 7 bases, the J end by 3 bases, with 11 bases between. This CDR3 contains 12 residues. Germline CDR1 reads SGDLS; CDR2 reads YYNGEE. As DNA, the CDR3 is TGTGCCAGCCATGAAGGAGGCTACGAGCAGTACTTC. Its translation: CASHEGGYEQYF.

This chain connects TRBV11-2 to TRBJ1-1; D call uncertain. CDR3 size: 16 residues. V gave up 5 bases and J gave up 2 bases, with 18 bases separating them. CDR1 and CDR2 from the germline V gene are SGHAT and FQNNGV. In DNA, the CDR3 is TGTGCCAGCAGCGTCTTCTTCAGATCCGCCAACACTGAAGCTTTCTTT. Its protein product is CASSVFFRSANTEAFF.

This clone was detected only once. The chain recombines TRBV19 with TRBJ1-1; D is uncertain. The germline V gene encodes CDR1 LNHDA and CDR2 SQIVND (reference sequence). The V end was cut by 5 bases, the J end by 8 bases, with 12 bases between. This CDR3 is 12 amino acids long. The CDR3 nucleotides are TGTGCCAGTAGTCCAGAGGGAGGAGAAGCTTTCTTT. Amino acids: CASSPEGGEAFF.

The rearrangement joins TRBV5-1 to TRBJ2-7; TRBD1 matches at 7 bases. The V segment lost 4 bases and the J segment 6 bases; nucleotides outside the gene matches: 10. Germline V gene data show CDR1 as SGHRS and CDR2 as YFSETQ. The CDR3 is made up of 14 amino acids. The CDR3 DNA reads TGCGCCAGCAGCGCGACAGGGTATCGCGCCGAGCAGTACTTC. It codes for CASSATGYRAEQYF.

This sequence joins TRBV7-8 and TRBJ2-2, with a possible D match to TRBD2 (6 bases). The germline gives CDR1 SGHVS, CDR2 FQNEAQ. The CDR3 is 15 residues long. V lost 5 bases and J 1 base, leaving 11 bases between the germline ends. The CDR3 loop reads CASSISGLNTGELFF. The CDR3 DNA reads as TGTGCCAGCAGCATTAGCGGACTGAACACCGGGGAGCTGTTTTTT.

The V call is TRBV18, the J call TRBJ1-5; 8 nucleotides agree with TRBD1. Germline V CDR1 and CDR2: KGHSH, LQKENI. CDR3 length: 15 residues. With 3 bases clipped from V and 2 bases from J, the junction kept 3 bases outside the gene matches. The CDR3 DNA reads TGTGCCAGCTCACCGTCGACAGGGGGCAATCAGCCCCAGCATTTT. Translated, it gives CASSPSTGGNQPQHF. The full variable domain, in which reference TRBV18 and TRBJ1-5 provide the parts outside the CDR3, is NAGVMQNPRHLVRRRGQEARLRCSPMKGHSHVYWYRQLPEEGLKFMVYLQKENIIDESGMPKERFSAEFPKEGPSILRIQQVVRGDSAAYFCASSPSTGGNQPQHFGDGTRLSIL.

The chain carries TRBV28 and TRBJ2-1, with D perhaps TRBD2 (5 bases). The V end lost 7 bases, the J end lost 0 bases, and 13 bases lay between the germline ends. CDR1 and CDR2 from the germline V gene are MDHEN and SYDVKM. The CDR3 is made up of 15 amino acids. The CDR3 DNA sequence: TGTGCCAGCACCCGGACTCCGAGCTCCTACAATGAGCAGTTCTTC. Protein: CASTRTPSSYNEQFF.